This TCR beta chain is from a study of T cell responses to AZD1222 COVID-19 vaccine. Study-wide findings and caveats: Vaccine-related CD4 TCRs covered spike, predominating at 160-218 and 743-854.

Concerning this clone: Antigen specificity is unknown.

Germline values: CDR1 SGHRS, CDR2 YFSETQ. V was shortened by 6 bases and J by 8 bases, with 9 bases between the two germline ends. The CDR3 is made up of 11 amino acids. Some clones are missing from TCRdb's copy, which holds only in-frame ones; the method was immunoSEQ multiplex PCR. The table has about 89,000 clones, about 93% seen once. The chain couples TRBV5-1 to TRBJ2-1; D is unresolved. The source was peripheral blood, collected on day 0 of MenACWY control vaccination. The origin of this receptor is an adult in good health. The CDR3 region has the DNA TGCGCCAGCAAGAGTTCCGATGAGCAGTTCTTC. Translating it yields CASKSSDEQFF.